Below are 23 T cell receptor beta chains sequenced from a single sample in a study of blood T cell repertoires in COVID-19 (dated by TCRdb to the early 2020s). The library was generated by the immunoSEQ multiplex PCR assay. Not all clones reach the TCRdb copy of this immuneACCESS table, which keeps in-frame sequences only. Checked studies attribute under half of the gap to unresolved V genes and leave the rest unexplained. This sample gives hundreds of thousands of clones in total; about four fifths of them show up just once. In total, the top ten clones hold approximately 10% of the sample. The sample consisted of peripheral blood. The receptors originated from a woman in her forties or fifties who had recovered from COVID-19.

The rearrangement links TRBV6-6 to TRBJ1-2; D may be TRBD1 (5 bases). The ends were cut back, 10 bases at V and 5 bases at J, with 17 bases in the middle. CDR3 length equals 13 residues. From germline, CDR1 is MNHNY and CDR2 SVGAGI (reference sequence). This CDR3 reads CATSGGGQYGYTF. CDR3 nucleotides: TGTGCCACGTCCGGGGGGGGTCAATATGGCTACACCTTC.

This clone came up once. The chain has TRBV7-2 and TRBJ2-1, with 7 bases that match TRBD2. V trimming: 3 bases; J trimming: 0 bases; junction bases outside the gene matches: 2. The germline V gene has CDR1 SGHTA and CDR2 FQGNSA. This CDR3 comprises 15 residues. CDR3 nucleotide sequence: TGTGCCAGCAGCTTGACTAGCAACTCCTACAATGAGCAGTTCTTC. It translates to CASSLTSNSYNEQFF.

The chain has TRBV11-2 and TRBJ2-7, with 8 bases matching TRBD1. The CDR3 has 14 residues. Per the germline V gene, CDR1 is SGHAT and CDR2 is FQNNGV. With 0 bases clipped from V and 5 bases from J, the junction kept 3 bases outside the gene matches. The chain's CDR3 is CASSLDRTGNEQYF. CDR3 DNA: TGTGCCAGCAGCTTAGATCGGACAGGGAACGAGCAGTACTTC.

The V call is TRBV2, the J call TRBJ2-1, with TRBD2 identical over 7 bases. Germline CDR1 SNHLY, CDR2 FYNNEI. J gave up 1 base and V 2 bases, and 5 bases lay outside the gene matches. This CDR3 contains 16 residues. The chain's CDR3 is CASSELGGGSYNEQFF. In DNA form, the CDR3 reads TGTGCCAGCAGTGAATTGGGGGGAGGGTCCTACAATGAGCAGTTCTTC.

The V call is TRBV24-1, the J call TRBJ1-6, with D unresolved. V lost 2 bases to trimming and J lost 15 bases, with 13 bases between them. The CDR3 is 13 residues long. Germline V gene lookup returns CDR1 KGHDR and CDR2 SFDVKD. This CDR3 reads CATSDSTGGILHF. Written as DNA, the CDR3 is TGTGCCACCAGTGATTCCACCGGAGGTATCCTCCACTTT.

The V and J genes are TRBV5-4 and TRBJ2-3, with a possible D match to TRBD2 (6 bases). V lost 6 bases and J lost 3, with 11 bases in between. Per the germline V gene, CDR1 is SGHNT and CDR2 is YYREEE (reference sequence). The CDR3 loop spans 13 amino acids. CDR3 DNA: TGTGCCAGCAACAGGCGGGAAACAGATACGCAGTATTTT. Encoded protein: CASNRRETDTQYF.

This chain links TRBV7-3 with TRBJ2-5; D gene unclear. CDR3 length: 15 residues. The germline V gene has CDR1 SGHTA and CDR2 FQGTGA. Trimming stripped 1 base from V and 2 bases from J, with 11 bases between. In nucleotides, the CDR3 is TGTGCCAGCAGCTTAAATGGCCAGGTTCAAGAGACCCAGTACTTC. Its translation: CASSLNGQVQETQYF.

This clone has ten or more counts. The gene calls are TRBV28 and TRBJ1-1; 7 bases align to TRBD1. CDR3 length equals 13 residues. J lost 2 bases, V lost 6 bases, and 3 bases had no gene match. Germline assignment: CDR1 MDHEN and CDR2 SYDVKM. In DNA form, the CDR3 reads TGTGCCAGCAGGCACAGGGGTAACACTGAAGCTTTCTTT. This translates into CASRHRGNTEAFF.

This clone was seen a few times. CDR3 residues: CASSSGGRWETQYF. CDR3 coding DNA: TGTGCCAGCAGTAGCGGGGGGCGTTGGGAGACCCAGTACTTC. The chain combines TRBV28 with TRBJ2-5; 9 nucleotides match TRBD2. Germline V CDR1 and CDR2: MDHEN, SYDVKM. There are 14 residues in the CDR3. The J segment lost 5 bases and the V segment lost 5 bases, leaving 6 bases of the junction unmatched.

The CDR3 nucleotides read TGTGCCAGCAGCCAAGAAGGATCGATGGTGGGCCCTATGCGGGGGGGCCCGGAGCTGTTTTTT. Translating gives CASSQEGSMVGPMRGGPELFF. The genes are TRBV3-1 (or the pseudogene TRBV3-2) and TRBJ2-2; 9 bases fit TRBD2. Trimming removed 0 bases from V and 10 bases from J; junction bases left unmatched: 24. The CDR3 loop spans 21 amino acids. Germline V gene data show CDR1 as LGHDT and CDR2 as YNNKEL (reference sequence).

The chain uses TRBV7-2 and TRBJ2-5, with D perhaps matching TRBD2 (5 bases). V was cut by 1 base and J by 4 bases, with 10 bases left in between. Germline CDR1 is SGHTA and CDR2 is FQGNSA. This CDR3 comprises 14 residues. CDR3 bases: TGTGCCAGCAGCTTAGGAGGGTTTGGAGAGACCCAGTACTTC. Translation: CASSLGGFGETQYF.

The chain uses TRBV7-2 and TRBJ2-5; tentatively, D is TRBD1 (6 bases). Trimming cost V 3 bases and J 6 bases, with 11 bases left between them. Germline assignment: CDR1 SGHTA and CDR2 FQGNSA. This CDR3 has 13 amino acids. The CDR3 bases are TGTGCCAGCAGCTTCACAGGGAGCCAGACCCAGTACTTC. Residues: CASSFTGSQTQYF.

This clone was counted a few times. The rearrangement joins TRBV27 to TRBJ1-5; D is perhaps TRBD1 (5 bases). Germline CDR1 MNHEY, CDR2 SMNVEV (reference sequence). This CDR3 spans 14 amino acids. Trimming took off 6 bases at V and 5 bases at J, with 14 bases between the two ends. The CDR3 DNA is TGTGCCAGCAGGGAAACAGGACGGGATCAGCCCCAGCATTTT. Protein: CASRETGRDQPQHF.

This chain joins TRBV7-3 and TRBJ1-2; TRBD1 matches at 7 bases. The CDR3 has 13 residues. V gave up 4 bases and J gave up 6 bases; unmatched junction bases: 5. CDR1 and CDR2 from the germline V gene are SGHTA and FQGTGA. CDR3 sequence reads: CASSYLTGDGYTF. In DNA form, the CDR3 reads TGTGCCAGCAGCTACTTAACAGGGGATGGCTACACCTTC.

This clone was seen only once. The chain has TRBV2 and TRBJ2-3, with a tentative D call TRBD2 (5 bases). The CDR3 has 14 amino acids. Germline V gives CDR1 SNHLY, CDR2 FYNNEI. V gave up 7 bases and J gave up 0 bases, with 11 bases separating them. CDR3 sequence (DNA): TGTGCCAGCACGAGGGTCGGCAGCACAGATACGCAGTATTTT. Its translation: CASTRVGSTDTQYF.

The chain carries TRBV27 and TRBJ1-1; no reliable D call. V was shortened by 3 bases and J by 5 bases, with 19 bases between the two germline ends. Germline V gene data show CDR1 as MNHEY and CDR2 as SMNVEV (reference sequence). The CDR3 length is 16 residues. Written as DNA, the CDR3 is TGTGCCAGCAGTTTCGTGATGCGGGCGACGGGTACTGAAGCTTTCTTT. Protein: CASSFVMRATGTEAFF.

The chain couples TRBV5-1 to TRBJ1-1; maybe TRBD1 (6 bases). V lost 3 bases to trimming and J lost 0 bases, with 9 bases between them. There are 14 residues in the CDR3. The V gene's germline CDR1 is SGHRS and CDR2 YFSETQ. The CDR3 region is CASSSRDMNTEAFF. As DNA, the CDR3 is TGCGCCAGCAGCTCCAGGGACATGAACACTGAAGCTTTCTTT.

The chain links TRBV7-2 to TRBJ2-7; possible D gene TRBD2, 6 bases. Germline CDR1 and CDR2: SGHTA and FQGNSA. Between the trimmed V and J ends, which lost 4 bases and 7 bases, there was a span of 32 bases. The CDR3 runs to 19 residues. The CDR3 loop is CASSSPRGTGGPLSGEQYF. In DNA, the CDR3 is TGTGCCAGCAGCTCACCCCGGGGTACTGGAGGGCCCCTTTCGGGAGAGCAGTACTTC.

The chain combines TRBV4-3 with TRBJ1-1, with D possibly being TRBD1 (5 bases). V lost 6 bases, J lost 3 bases, and 14 bases lay in between. The V gene's germline CDR1 is LGHNA and CDR2 YSLEER. The CDR3 loop spans 14 amino acids. The CDR3 DNA is TGCGCCAGCAGTGGTACGCGGGGACACACTGAAGCTTTCTTT. Translated: CASSGTRGHTEAFF.

This chain uses TRBV28 with TRBJ2-1; D ambiguous. CDR1 and CDR2 (germline): MDHEN, SYDVKM. The CDR3 extends over 12 amino acids. With 1 base removed from V and 9 bases from J, the gap between germline ends came to 7 bases. The CDR3 nucleotides read TGTGCCAGCAGTTTATCGGTTGGTGAGCAGTTCTTC. It specifies CASSLSVGEQFF.

This clone was picked up one time. This chain uses TRBV7-3 with TRBJ2-1, with no clear D. The CDR3 sequence is 18 residues long. The V gene lost 2 bases and the J gene lost 6 bases, with 23 bases spanning the gap. CDR1 is SGHTA, CDR2 FQGTGA, per germline. The CDR3 nucleotides read TGTGCCAGCAGCTTATTCGGCGCGGCAGCCTCCCTCCCCAATGAGCAGTTCTTC. It codes for CASSLFGAAASLPNEQFF.

This rearrangement joins TRBV24-1 to TRBJ2-1; 7 bases line up with TRBD2. V was clipped by 0 bases and J by 8 bases; unmatched bases: 12. Germline V gene sequence: CDR1 KGHDR, CDR2 SFDVKD. This CDR3 spans 17 amino acids. Here the CDR3 reads CATSDLKGLADVDEQFF. CDR3 sequence (DNA): TGTGCCACCAGTGATTTGAAGGGGCTAGCGGATGTAGATGAGCAGTTCTTC.

V usage is TRBV2 and J usage is TRBJ2-7; 7 bases match TRBD2. The CDR3 consists of 14 residues. In germline, CDR1 is SNHLY, CDR2 FYNNEI. With V trimmed by 4 bases and J by 5 bases, 8 bases remained unmatched. This CDR3 is CASSGWGGSNEQYF. The CDR3 bases are TGTGCCAGCAGTGGTTGGGGCGGGAGTAACGAGCAGTACTTC. The variable domain in full, completed from reference TRBV2 and TRBJ2-7, reads EPEVTQTPSHQVTQMGQEVILRCVPISNHLYFYWYRQILGQKVEFLVSFYNNEISEKSEIFDDQFSVERPDGSNFTLKIRSTKLEDSAMYFCASSGWGGSNEQYFGPGTRLTVT.